A single sample gave rise to the 22 T cell receptor beta chains below, sequenced in a study of T cell responses to AZD1222 COVID-19 vaccine. Assay: immunoSEQ multiplex PCR; the TCRdb copy retains only in-frame clones and omits some. The table includes about 150,000 clones, over 75% detected once. The sample consisted of peripheral blood, taken 28 days after the second AZD1222 dose. The receptors here all came from an adult who received the AZD1222 COVID-19 vaccine.

This clone appeared once. The chain carries TRBV6-4 and TRBJ2-3, with 7 nucleotides matching TRBD2. CDR1 MRHNA and CDR2 SNTAGT come from the germline V gene. This CDR3 is 11 amino acids long. The V and J ends lost 10 bases and 5 bases, in that order; junction bases with no gene match: 3. The CDR3 reads CATPSGDTQYF. Here the CDR3 DNA reads TGTGCCACCCCTAGCGGAGATACGCAGTATTTT.

The chain combines TRBV15 with TRBJ1-3; D gene ambiguous. This CDR3 comprises 17 residues. Germline V gene sequence: CDR1 LNHNV, CDR2 YYDKDF (reference sequence). V dropped 0 bases and J dropped 0 bases, with 12 bases sitting between them. The CDR3 protein is CATSRDKTYNSGNTIYF. The CDR3 DNA follows: TGTGCCACCAGCAGAGATAAAACCTACAACTCTGGAAACACCATATATTTT.

The gene calls are TRBV5-1 and TRBJ1-5; possible D gene TRBD1, 6 bases. Germline V gene data show CDR1 as SGHRS and CDR2 as YFSETQ. CDR3 length equals 15 residues. The germline V and J ends were trimmed by 0 bases and 5 bases, with 12 bases remaining between them. DNA of the CDR3: TGCGCCAGCAGCTTGGTTGGAGGGGGAGATCAGCCCCAGCATTTT. It translates to CASSLVGGGDQPQHF.

This clone was counted between two and nine times. The chain employs TRBV6-6 and TRBJ1-1; D unresolved. The CDR3 is 16 residues long. Germline CDR1 and CDR2: MNHNY and SVGAGI (reference sequence). V lost 2 bases to trimming and J lost 0 bases, with 13 bases between them. This chain's CDR3 is CASSYRVGAMNTEAFF. The DNA for the CDR3 is TGTGCCAGCAGTTACCGGGTCGGAGCGATGAACACTGAAGCTTTCTTT.

The chain has TRBV5-4 and TRBJ2-5, with 7 bases aligning to TRBD1. V shed 4 bases, J shed 1 base, and the junction held 4 bases outside the gene matches. The V gene's germline CDR1 is SGHNT and CDR2 YYREEE (reference sequence). CDR3 size: 14 residues. In DNA, the CDR3 is TGTGCCAGCAGCCACCGGGACAGCCAAGAGACCCAGTACTTC. Translating gives CASSHRDSQETQYF.

The chain is built from TRBV11-2 and TRBJ1-1; D is unresolved. The CDR3 loop spans 16 amino acids. The germline CDR1 and CDR2 sequences are SGHAT and FQNNGV. The V end lost 5 bases, the J end lost 4 bases, and 20 bases lay between the germline ends. CDR3 coding DNA: TGTGCCAGCAGCCCCCGCCCGGGCGGTAGGACCACTGAAGCTTTCTTT. It specifies CASSPRPGGRTTEAFF.

The CDR3 DNA follows: TGTGCCAGCAGTATCGGGACTAGCCCCTACGAGCAGTACTTC. It specifies CASSIGTSPYEQYF. The V gene is TRBV6-5, the J gene TRBJ2-7; 9 bases line up with TRBD2. The V gene's germline CDR1 is MNHEY and CDR2 SVGAGI. V shed 5 bases and J 2 bases; nucleotides not matched to a gene: 4. The CDR3 is 14 amino acids.

CDR3 bases: TGTGCCAGCAGTTACCCTGAAGCTTTCTTT. Translated, it gives CASSYPEAFF. The V call is TRBV27, the J call TRBJ1-1; D gene uncertain. V dropped 4 bases and J dropped 6 bases, with 3 bases sitting between them. The germline V gene has CDR1 MNHEY and CDR2 SMNVEV (reference sequence). The CDR3 extends over 10 amino acids.

The rearrangement links TRBV28 to TRBJ1-2; a weak D match, TRBD1 (6 bases). Germline V gives CDR1 MDHEN, CDR2 SYDVKM. The CDR3 is made up of 16 amino acids. The V end was cut by 6 bases, the J end by 4 bases, with 21 bases between. The CDR3 spells CASSLGTGQTLYGYTF. The CDR3 nucleotides are TGTGCCAGCAGCCTTGGAACCGGACAGACTCTCTATGGCTACACCTTC.

The gene calls are TRBV7-9 and TRBJ1-5, with 9 nucleotides matching TRBD1. The ends lost 4 bases at V and 0 bases at J; junction bases unmatched: 4. CDR1 is SEHNR, CDR2 FQNEAQ, per germline (reference sequence). CDR3 length: 16 amino acids. DNA for the CDR3: TGTGCCAGCAGCTGGGGACAGGGAAGTAGCAATCAGCCCCAGCATTTT. This sequence encodes CASSWGQGSSNQPQHF.

The chain combines TRBV14 with TRBJ1-1; D remains unclear. Germline-derived CDR1 and CDR2 are SGHDN and FVKESK. V was cut by 0 bases and J by 4 bases, with 12 bases left in between. There are 15 residues in the CDR3. CDR3 coding DNA: TGTGCCAGCAGCCAAGATGGATACTTGGGCACTGAAGCTTTCTTT. This sequence encodes CASSQDGYLGTEAFF.

The J gene is TRBJ2-7, the V gene TRBV4-1; D tentatively fits TRBD1 or TRBD2 (5 bases each). V was cut by 0 bases and J by 5 bases, with 17 bases left in between. Germline V CDR1 and CDR2: MGHRA, YSYEKL. CDR3 size: 16 residues. This chain's CDR3 is CASSQDLRQGAHEQYF. CDR3 bases: TGCGCCAGCAGCCAAGATTTGCGGCAGGGAGCCCACGAGCAGTACTTC.

This chain joins TRBV6-5 and TRBJ2-2; no firm D call. The germline V gene has CDR1 MNHEY and CDR2 SVGAGI. The ends were cut back, 5 bases at V and 4 bases at J, with 11 bases in the middle. CDR3 length: 14 residues. CDR3 loop: CASSMASGTGELFF. CDR3 coding DNA: TGTGCCAGCAGTATGGCCTCCGGCACCGGGGAGCTGTTTTTT.

This chain joins TRBV6-5 and TRBJ2-7, with 9 bases that match TRBD1. Germline lookup yields CDR1 MNHEY and CDR2 SVGAGI. V lost 0 bases, J lost 4 bases, and 7 bases stayed unmatched. The CDR3 loop spans 16 amino acids. CDR3: CASSYSTGQGIYEQYF. The CDR3 DNA is TGTGCCAGCAGTTACTCGACGGGACAGGGCATATACGAGCAGTACTTC.

The chain has TRBV25-1 and TRBJ1-2; a possible D gene is TRBD1 (5 bases). V was cut by 0 bases and J by 4 bases, with 9 bases left in between. Germline V CDR1 and CDR2: MGHDK, SYGVNS. The CDR3 length is 14 residues. In DNA form, the CDR3 reads TGTGCCAGCAGTGAATATGGGGGAAGCTATGGCTACACCTTC. Amino acids: CASSEYGGSYGYTF.

The chain joins TRBV3-1 (or the pseudogene TRBV3-2) to TRBJ2-4; D remains unclear. The CDR3 is made up of 13 amino acids. Trimming pared 7 bases from V and 6 bases from J, leaving 13 bases between. CDR1 is LGHDT and CDR2 is YNNKEL in the germline V gene (reference sequence). The CDR3 region has the DNA TGTGCCAGCACGCCGGGCAACGTAAACATTCAGTACTTC. Amino acids: CASTPGNVNIQYF.

The rearrangement joins TRBV27 to TRBJ1-2; D ambiguous. The CDR3 extends over 13 amino acids. Germline V gives CDR1 MNHEY, CDR2 SMNVEV (reference sequence). Trimming cost V 6 bases and J 4 bases, with 12 bases left between them. The CDR3 spells CASSRGRTYGYTF. As DNA, the CDR3 is TGTGCCAGCAGCCGTGGACGGACCTATGGCTACACCTTC.

The V call is TRBV18, the J call TRBJ2-7, with 7 positions matching TRBD1. V shed 4 bases and J 6 bases; nucleotides not matched to a gene: 6. Germline V gene sequence: CDR1 KGHSH, CDR2 LQKENI. This CDR3 has 13 residues. The CDR3 loop reads CASSLGQVGEQYF. CDR3 DNA sequence: TGTGCCAGCTCACTTGGACAGGTAGGCGAGCAGTACTTC.

The V gene is TRBV19, the J gene TRBJ1-5; D may be TRBD1 (6 bases). The CDR3 runs to 18 residues. The V and J ends lost 1 base and 2 bases respectively, with 18 bases between them. Germline V lookup: CDR1 LNHDA, CDR2 SQIVND (reference sequence). In DNA, the CDR3 is TGTGCCAGTAGTATAGCCCCGGGACACGGGAGGGGCAATCAGCCCCAGCATTTT. This sequence encodes CASSIAPGHGRGNQPQHF.

The rearrangement joins TRBV4-1 to TRBJ1-5; D ambiguous. Germline V gene data show CDR1 as MGHRA and CDR2 as YSYEKL. This CDR3 is 14 amino acids long. Trimming left V 3 bases short and J 4 bases short, with 10 bases between. CDR3 sequence reads: CASSQGRVNQPQHF. The CDR3 nucleotides are TGCGCCAGCAGCCAGGGTAGGGTTAATCAGCCCCAGCATTTT.

The gene calls are TRBV6-5 and TRBJ1-2; D is ambiguous. Looked up from germline, CDR1 is MNHEY and CDR2 is SVGAGI. V was pared by 5 bases and J by 8 bases, with 21 bases between. The CDR3 loop spans 15 amino acids. The CDR3 is CASSPGGSAGRGYTF. CDR3 nucleotides: TGTGCCAGCAGTCCGGGAGGTAGCGCAGGTCGAGGCTACACCTTC.

The chain recombines TRBV15 with TRBJ1-2; D gene ambiguous. There are 15 residues in the CDR3. The V and J ends lost 1 base and 4 bases respectively, with 13 bases between them. Germline CDR1 is LNHNV and CDR2 is YYDKDF (reference sequence). The CDR3 region is CATSRAEGGVYGYTF. CDR3 coding DNA: TGTGCCACCAGCAGAGCGGAGGGTGGTGTCTATGGCTACACCTTC.